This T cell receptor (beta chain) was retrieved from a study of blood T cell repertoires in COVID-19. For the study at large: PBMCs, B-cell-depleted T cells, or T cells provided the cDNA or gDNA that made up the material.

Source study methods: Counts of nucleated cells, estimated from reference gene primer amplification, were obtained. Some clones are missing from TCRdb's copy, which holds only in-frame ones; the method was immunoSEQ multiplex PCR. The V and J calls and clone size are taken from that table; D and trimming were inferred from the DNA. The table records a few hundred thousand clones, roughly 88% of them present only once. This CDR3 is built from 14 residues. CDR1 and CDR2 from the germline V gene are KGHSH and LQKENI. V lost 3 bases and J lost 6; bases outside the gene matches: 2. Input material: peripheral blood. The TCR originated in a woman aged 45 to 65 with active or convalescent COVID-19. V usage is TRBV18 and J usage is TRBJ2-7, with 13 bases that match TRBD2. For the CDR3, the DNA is TGTGCCAGCTCACCCGGGACTAGCGGGATCGAGCAGTACTTC. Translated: CASSPGTSGIEQYF.